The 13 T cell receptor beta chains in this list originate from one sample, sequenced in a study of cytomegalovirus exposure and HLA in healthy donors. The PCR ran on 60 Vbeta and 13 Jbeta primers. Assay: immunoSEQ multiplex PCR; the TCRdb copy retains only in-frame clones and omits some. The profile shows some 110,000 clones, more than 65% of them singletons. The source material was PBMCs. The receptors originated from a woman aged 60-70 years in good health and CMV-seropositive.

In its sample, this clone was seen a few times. This CDR3 reads CASSLVNEQFF. In DNA form, the CDR3 reads TGTGCCAGCAGCTTAGTAAATGAGCAGTTCTTC. The chain couples TRBV7-2 to TRBJ2-1; D gene uncertain. Trimming removed 1 base at V and 7 bases at J, with 2 bases between. The germline CDR1 and CDR2 sequences are SGHTA and FQGNSA. There are 11 residues in the CDR3.

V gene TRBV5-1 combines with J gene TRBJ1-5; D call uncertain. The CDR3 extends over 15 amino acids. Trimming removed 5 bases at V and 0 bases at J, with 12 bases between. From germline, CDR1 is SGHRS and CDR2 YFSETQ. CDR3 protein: CASRAGFNSNQPQHF. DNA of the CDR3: TGCGCCAGCAGGGCAGGTTTTAATAGCAATCAGCCCCAGCATTTT.

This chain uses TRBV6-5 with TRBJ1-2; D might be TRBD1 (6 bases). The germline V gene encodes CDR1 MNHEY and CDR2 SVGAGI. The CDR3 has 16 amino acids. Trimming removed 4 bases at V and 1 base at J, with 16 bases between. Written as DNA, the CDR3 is TGTGCCAGCAGTTTGGTTTCGGACAGCTATAACTATGGCTACACCTTC. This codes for CASSLVSDSYNYGYTF.

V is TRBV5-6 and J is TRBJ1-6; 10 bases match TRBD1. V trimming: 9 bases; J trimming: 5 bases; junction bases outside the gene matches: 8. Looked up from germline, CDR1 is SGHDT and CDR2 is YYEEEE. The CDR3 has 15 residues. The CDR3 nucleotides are TGTGCCACCCCGGACAGGGGGAAAGATAATTCACCCCTCCACTTT. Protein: CATPDRGKDNSPLHF.

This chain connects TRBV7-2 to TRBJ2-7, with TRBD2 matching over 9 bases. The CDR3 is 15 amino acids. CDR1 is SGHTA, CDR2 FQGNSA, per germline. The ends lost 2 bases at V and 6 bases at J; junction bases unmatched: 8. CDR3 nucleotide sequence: TGTGCCAGCAGCTTAACAACCGGGACTAGCACCGAGCAGTACTTC. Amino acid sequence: CASSLTTGTSTEQYF. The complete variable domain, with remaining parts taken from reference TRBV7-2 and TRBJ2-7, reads GAGVSQSPSNKVTEKGKDVELRCDPISGHTALYWYRQSLGQGLEFLIYFQGNSAPDKSGLPSDRFSAERTGGSVSTLTIQRTQQEDSAVYLCASSLTTGTSTEQYFGPGTRLTVT.

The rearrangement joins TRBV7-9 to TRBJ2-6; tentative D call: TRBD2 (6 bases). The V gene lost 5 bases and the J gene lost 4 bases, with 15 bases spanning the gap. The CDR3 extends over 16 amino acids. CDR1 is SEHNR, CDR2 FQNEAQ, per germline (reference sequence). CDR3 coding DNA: TGTGCCAGCAGCACCCGGGACTTGCGGGGGGCCAACGTCCTGACTTTC. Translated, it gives CASSTRDLRGANVLTF.

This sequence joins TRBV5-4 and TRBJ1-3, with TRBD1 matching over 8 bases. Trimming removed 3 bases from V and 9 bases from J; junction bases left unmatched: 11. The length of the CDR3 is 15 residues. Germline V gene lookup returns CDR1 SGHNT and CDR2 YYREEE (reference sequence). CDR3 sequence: CASSSRTGNQLTIYF. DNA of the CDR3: TGTGCCAGCAGCTCTAGGACAGGGAACCAGCTCACCATATATTTT.

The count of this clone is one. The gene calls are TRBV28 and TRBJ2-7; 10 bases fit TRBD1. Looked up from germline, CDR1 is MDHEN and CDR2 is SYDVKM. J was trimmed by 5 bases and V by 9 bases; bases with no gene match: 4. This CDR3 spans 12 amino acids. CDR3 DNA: TGTGCCAGTGGGACAGGGGCCCACGAGCAGTACTTC. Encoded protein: CASGTGAHEQYF.

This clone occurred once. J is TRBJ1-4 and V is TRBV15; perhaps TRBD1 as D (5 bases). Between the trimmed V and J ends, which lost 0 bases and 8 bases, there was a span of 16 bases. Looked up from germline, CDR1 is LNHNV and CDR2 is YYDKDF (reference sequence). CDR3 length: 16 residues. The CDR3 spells CATSRDQGTLREKLFF. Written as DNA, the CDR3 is TGTGCCACCAGCAGAGATCAGGGCACATTGAGGGAAAAACTGTTTTTT.

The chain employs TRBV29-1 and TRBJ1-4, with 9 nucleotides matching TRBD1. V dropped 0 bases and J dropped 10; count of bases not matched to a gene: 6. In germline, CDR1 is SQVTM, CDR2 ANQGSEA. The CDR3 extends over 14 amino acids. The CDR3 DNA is TGCAGCGTTGAAGATCGGGACAGGGAGGGAAAACTGTTTTTT. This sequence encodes CSVEDRDREGKLFF.

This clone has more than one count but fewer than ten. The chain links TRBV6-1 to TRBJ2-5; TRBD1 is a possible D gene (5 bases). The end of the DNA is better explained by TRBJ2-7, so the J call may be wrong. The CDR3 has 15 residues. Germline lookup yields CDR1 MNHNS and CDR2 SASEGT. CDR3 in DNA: TGTGCCAGCAGATGGGATTTCAGCAGGGTTTACGAGCAGTACTTC. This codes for CASRWDFSRVYEQYF.

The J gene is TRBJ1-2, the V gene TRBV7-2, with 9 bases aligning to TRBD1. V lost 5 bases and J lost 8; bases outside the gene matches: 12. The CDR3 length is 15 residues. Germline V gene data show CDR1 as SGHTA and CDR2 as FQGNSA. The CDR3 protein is CASSPRTGVGLGYTF. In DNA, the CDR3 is TGTGCCAGCAGCCCCCGGACAGGGGTGGGGTTGGGCTACACCTTC.

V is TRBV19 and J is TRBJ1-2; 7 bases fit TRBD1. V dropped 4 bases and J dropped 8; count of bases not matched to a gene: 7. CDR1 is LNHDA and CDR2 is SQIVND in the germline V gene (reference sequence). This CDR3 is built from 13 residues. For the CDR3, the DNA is TGTGCCAGTAGTAATCTACAGGGGAGGGGCTACACCTTC. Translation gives CASSNLQGRGYTF. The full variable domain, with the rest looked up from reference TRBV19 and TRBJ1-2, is DGGITQSPKYLFRKEGQNVTLSCEQNLNHDAMYWYRQDPGQGLRLIYYSQIVNDFQKGDIAEGYSVSREKKESFPLTVTSAQKNPTAFYLCASSNLQGRGYTFGSGTRLTVV.